These 30 T cell receptor beta chains originate from one sample sequenced in a study of vaccination and CD4 T cells after COVID-19. Which antigens these TCRs recognize remains unknown. Documented treatment: approximately nine-day PBMC culture with coronavirus spike peptide pools or control peptides (ViraFEST assay). CD4+ T-cell collection from the unexposed donor predated the COVID-19 pandemic (2011-2018). The Oncomine TCR Beta short-read assay was applied to DNA of cultured CD4+ T cells. It was from cultured CD4+ T cells that genomic DNA was extracted. TCRdb fed the PCR reads into MiXCR, producing one record per CDR3 protein. The sample records 9,500 to 14,000 distinct CDR3 sequences, 37% being singletons. Sequencing input: CD4+ T cells from blood, cultured in vitro. These receptor sequences come from a human donor in good health.

The chain joins TRBV7-2 to TRBJ2-7, with D maybe TRBD1 (5 bases). The CDR3 extends over 13 amino acids. Trimming took 2 bases from V and 3 from J, leaving 8 bases between them. Germline V gene sequence: CDR1 SGHTA, CDR2 FQGNSA. The CDR3 region is CASSLRGSYEQYF. The DNA for the CDR3 is TGTGCCAGCAGCTTAAGGGGTAGCTACGAGCAGTACTTC.

This chain uses TRBV6-4 with TRBJ1-2; D unclear. The CDR3 is 13 residues long. Trimming left V 2 bases short and J 8 bases short, with 12 bases between. Germline V gene data show CDR1 as MRHNA and CDR2 as SNTAGT. This chain's CDR3 is CASSDGEAGGYTF. The CDR3 DNA follows: TGTGCCAGCAGTGACGGGGAGGCGGGCGGCTACACCTTC.

The chain has TRBV6-5 and TRBJ2-7; D tentatively fits TRBD1 or TRBD2 (5 bases each). The CDR3 is 15 amino acids. In germline, CDR1 is MNHEY, CDR2 SVGAGI. With 3 bases removed from V and 3 bases from J, the gap between germline ends came to 15 bases. In nucleotides, the CDR3 is TGTGCCAGCAGTTATCCGTGGGACCTAAGCTACGAGCAGTACTTC. Translated, it gives CASSYPWDLSYEQYF.

This chain connects TRBV19 to TRBJ2-1; D unresolved. The germline V gene encodes CDR1 LNHDA and CDR2 SQIVND (reference sequence). CDR3 length: 12 amino acids. The V gene lost 1 base and the J gene lost 6 bases, with 4 bases spanning the gap. The CDR3 is CASSIAGNEQFF. The DNA for the CDR3 is TGTGCCAGTAGTATAGCGGGCAATGAGCAGTTCTTC.

This clonotype turned up a few times. The chain links TRBV6-5 to TRBJ1-5; possible D gene TRBD1, 6 bases. CDR3 length: 17 amino acids. Germline CDR1 reads MNHEY; CDR2 reads SVGAGI. Trimming cost V 3 bases and J 3 bases, with 18 bases left between them. The DNA for the CDR3 is TGTGCCAGCAGTTATTCCCCGGGACAAAGGTCCAATCAGCCCCAGCATTTT. Protein: CASSYSPGQRSNQPQHF.

V usage is TRBV20-1 and J usage is TRBJ1-1; 7 bases fit TRBD1. V shed 2 bases, J shed 4 bases, and the junction held 4 bases outside the gene matches. CDR3 size: 13 residues. Germline V gives CDR1 DFQATT, CDR2 SNEGSKA (reference sequence). Here the CDR3 reads CSARKQGSTEAFF. CDR3 DNA: TGCAGTGCTAGAAAACAGGGGAGCACTGAAGCTTTCTTT.

This rearrangement joins TRBV28 to TRBJ1-1; D is undetermined. V shed 5 bases and J shed 10 bases, with 14 bases lying between them. Looked up from germline, CDR1 is MDHEN and CDR2 is SYDVKM. This CDR3 has 12 amino acids. This CDR3 is CASSPEGPTAFF. CDR3 nucleotide sequence: TGTGCCAGCAGTCCTGAGGGCCCAACAGCTTTCTTT. Variable domain in full (rest from reference TRBV28 and TRBJ1-1): DVKVTQSSRYLVKRTGEKVFLECVQDMDHENMFWYRQDPGLGLRLIYFSYDVKMKEKGDIPEGYSVSREKKERFSLILESASTNQTSMYLCASSPEGPTAFFGQGTRLTVV.

The V and J genes are TRBV27 and TRBJ1-4, with no clear D. Germline lookup yields CDR1 MNHEY and CDR2 SMNVEV (reference sequence). Trimming cost V 10 bases and J 13 bases, with 10 bases left between them. This CDR3 is built from 9 residues. The CDR3 DNA reads as TGTGCCACCCGGCGGCTACTGTTTTTT. Translated: CATRRLLFF. Complete variable domain (other parts from reference TRBV27 and TRBJ1-4): EAQVTQNPRYLITVTGKKLTVTCSQNMNHEYMSWYRQDPGLGLRQIYYSMNVEVTDKGDVPEGYKVSRKEKRNFPLILESPSPNQTSLYFCATRRLLFFGSGTQLSVL.

There are a few counts of this clonotype. This chain connects TRBV7-6 to TRBJ1-6; no reliable D call. The CDR3 consists of 15 residues. The V end lost 1 base, the J end lost 10 bases, and 14 bases lay between the germline ends. Germline-derived CDR1 and CDR2 are SGHVS and FNYEAQ. CDR3 nucleotides: TGTGCCAGCAGCTTAGGATCAGGTGGAGAATCACCCCTCCACTTT. This sequence encodes CASSLGSGGESPLHF.

This clonotype was counted a single time. The conserved phenylalanine or tryptophan normally closing the CDR3 is absent here, so this likely arose from a read error. V usage is TRBV20-1 and J usage is TRBJ1-5; 8 bases fit TRBD1. Per germline, CDR1 DFQATT and CDR2 SNEGSKA (reference sequence). J lost 4 bases, V lost 5 bases, and 10 bases had no gene match. This CDR3 is built from 15 residues. CDR3 region: CSALEWGQANQPQHL. CDR3 nucleotides: TGCAGTGCTTTAGAATGGGGACAGGCAAATCAGCCCCAGCATCTT.

This clonotype was counted between two and nine times. The chain uses TRBV19 and TRBJ1-2; perhaps TRBD1 as D (6 bases). V lost 10 bases and J 2 bases, leaving 20 bases between the germline ends. CDR1 LNHDA and CDR2 SQIVND come from the germline V gene (reference sequence). This CDR3 contains 15 residues. The CDR3 coding sequence is TGTGCCACTATTACAGGGATCGGAAACAACTATGGCTACACCTTC. Protein sequence: CATITGIGNNYGYTF.

This clonotype showed up just a few times. The V and J genes are TRBV6-1 and TRBJ2-7; TRBD1 might be the D (6 bases). CDR1 is MNHNS and CDR2 is SASEGT in the germline V gene. CDR3 length equals 14 residues. Trimming took 4 bases from V and 0 from J, leaving 10 bases between them. DNA of the CDR3: TGTGCCAGCAGTGCATGGACAGTCTCCTACGAGCAGTACTTC. This sequence encodes CASSAWTVSYEQYF.

The chain has TRBV28 and TRBJ2-5; tentatively, D is TRBD2 (6 bases). In germline, CDR1 is MDHEN, CDR2 SYDVKM. The V end was cut by 5 bases, the J end by 3 bases, with 28 bases between. This CDR3 contains 19 residues. The CDR3 sequence: CASSPSRGWRDITEETQYF. The CDR3 bases are TGTGCCAGCAGTCCCAGCCGTGGATGGCGGGATATTACGGAAGAGACCCAGTACTTC. The variable domain in full, with the rest retrieved from reference TRBV28 and TRBJ2-5, is DVKVTQSSRYLVKRTGEKVFLECVQDMDHENMFWYRQDPGLGLRLIYFSYDVKMKEKGDIPEGYSVSREKKERFSLILESASTNQTSMYLCASSPSRGWRDITEETQYFGPGTRLLVL.

The chain recombines TRBV5-1 with TRBJ2-5; D remains ambiguous. This CDR3 is 13 amino acids long. Germline CDR1 and CDR2: SGHRS and YFSETQ. V gave up 2 bases and J gave up 5 bases, with 10 bases separating them. The CDR3 coding sequence is TGCGCCAGCAGCTTTCTAGACAAGGAGACCCAGTACTTC. This encodes CASSFLDKETQYF.

This chain links TRBV5-1 with TRBJ1-5; 7 bases fit TRBD1. In germline, CDR1 is SGHRS, CDR2 YFSETQ. Trimming removed 4 bases from V and 7 bases from J; junction bases left unmatched: 8. The CDR3 contains 14 residues. The CDR3: CASSATGIGQPQHF. The CDR3 nucleotides read TGCGCCAGCAGCGCGACAGGGATCGGACAGCCCCAGCATTTT.

The CDR3 sequence is CASSLGQGLRYGYTF. The CDR3 coding sequence is TGTGCCAGCAGCTTGGGGCAGGGGCTACGCTATGGCTACACCTTC. This chain links TRBV7-6 with TRBJ1-2, with D perhaps TRBD1 (6 bases). V lost 3 bases to trimming and J lost 4 bases, with 15 bases between them. CDR1 and CDR2 from the germline V gene are SGHVS and FNYEAQ. This CDR3 comprises 15 residues.

CDR3 bases: TGTGCCAGCAGCCAGGGGGCCTACGAGCAGTACTTC. It codes for CASSQGAYEQYF. The chain joins TRBV6-1 to TRBJ2-7; the match to TRBD1 covers 7 bases. V was clipped by 6 bases and J by 2 bases; unmatched bases: 1. Germline V CDR1 and CDR2: MNHNS, SASEGT. This CDR3 is built from 12 residues.

The genes are TRBV20-1 and TRBJ1-1; D possibly corresponds to TRBD1 (6 bases). V shed 5 bases and J shed 5 bases, with 15 bases lying between them. The germline V gene has CDR1 DFQATT and CDR2 SNEGSKA (reference sequence). The CDR3 spans 13 residues. The CDR3 nucleotides are TGCAGTGCTGCCGGACAGCCCCAGACTGAAGCTTTCTTT. Its translation is CSAAGQPQTEAFF.

The V gene is TRBV6-2 or TRBV6-3, the J gene TRBJ2-2; 7 bases agree with TRBD1. The CDR3 is 13 residues long. CDR1 is MNHEY, CDR2 SVGEGT, per germline. J lost 8 bases, V lost 1 base, and 1 base had no gene match. CDR3 in DNA: TGTGCCAGCAGTTACTTGGGACAGGGGGAGCTGTTTTTT. Amino acids: CASSYLGQGELFF.

This clonotype has more than one count but fewer than ten. This rearrangement joins TRBV30 to TRBJ1-5; D may be TRBD1 (5 bases). Germline V gene lookup returns CDR1 GTSNPN and CDR2 SVGIG (reference sequence). Deletions cut 6 bases from V and 0 bases from J, with 9 bases between. The CDR3 is 13 residues long. CDR3 amino acids: CACGHDSNQPQHF. The CDR3, as DNA: TGTGCCTGCGGACACGATAGCAATCAGCCCCAGCATTTT.

This chain joins TRBV24-1 and TRBJ2-1; TRBD2 matches at 10 bases. The germline V gene has CDR1 KGHDR and CDR2 SFDVKD. Trimming cost V 2 bases and J 6 bases; bases outside gene matches: 9. The CDR3 has 17 amino acids. CDR3 in DNA: TGTGCCACCAGTGATTCGACGGCTAGCGGGAGTAGCAATGAGCAGTTCTTC. Translated, it gives CATSDSTASGSSNEQFF.

The chain is built from TRBV2 and TRBJ2-1; 8 positions agree with TRBD1. Per the germline V gene, CDR1 is SNHLY and CDR2 is FYNNEI. This CDR3 is 13 amino acids long. V lost 7 bases and J lost 10; bases outside the gene matches: 9. The chain's CDR3 is CASNTGTGREQFF. As DNA, the CDR3 is TGTGCCAGCAATACCGGGACAGGCCGCGAGCAGTTCTTC.

The V gene is TRBV6-2 or TRBV6-3, the J gene TRBJ2-7; 7 nucleotides match TRBD1. The CDR3 runs 15 residues. CDR1 and CDR2 from the germline V gene are MNHEY and SVGEGT. V dropped 3 bases and J dropped 2; count of bases not matched to a gene: 7. CDR3 region: CASSYYGTEAYEQYF. For the CDR3, the DNA is TGTGCCAGCAGTTATTACGGGACAGAAGCCTACGAGCAGTACTTC.

The chain joins TRBV6-1 to TRBJ2-3; 9 bases are a match to TRBD2. Germline V lookup: CDR1 MNHNS, CDR2 SASEGT. CDR3 size: 17 residues. Germline trimming cut 5 bases from V and 4 bases from J; bases unmatched to any gene: 13. In DNA form, the CDR3 reads TGTGCCAGCAGTCACCGGGGTAGCGGGAGTAGGCCAGATACGCAGTATTTT. Its translation is CASSHRGSGSRPDTQYF.

V usage is TRBV6-2 or TRBV6-3 and J usage is TRBJ2-1, with D unresolved. This CDR3 comprises 16 residues. Trimming cost V 6 bases and J 8 bases, with 23 bases left between them. Germline V CDR1 and CDR2: MNHEY, SVGEGT. This chain's CDR3 is CASRPRALTKGYEQFF. CDR3 sequence (DNA): TGTGCCAGCAGACCACGGGCCTTGACAAAGGGCTATGAGCAGTTCTTC.

CDR3 loop: CASSLGAATGAAFF. DNA of the CDR3: TGTGCCAGCAGCTTAGGGGCCGCGACAGGGGCTGCTTTCTTT. The chain uses TRBV7-2 and TRBJ1-1; 8 nucleotides agree with TRBD1. V was clipped by 1 base and J by 11 bases; unmatched bases: 9. Germline values: CDR1 SGHTA, CDR2 FQGNSA. This CDR3 is built from 14 residues.

CDR3 sequence (DNA): TGTGCCAGCAGCCTTAGGACAGGGTTCACTGAAGCTTTCTTT. Protein: CASSLRTGFTEAFF. V and J are TRBV5-6 and TRBJ1-1; 8 bases are a match to TRBD1. The V gene's germline CDR1 is SGHDT and CDR2 YYEEEE. The CDR3 covers 14 residues. Trimming took 4 bases from V and 4 from J; bases not matched to a gene: 6.

The rearrangement links TRBV20-1 to TRBJ2-7; tentative D call: TRBD2 (5 bases). V lost 5 bases to trimming and J lost 4 bases, with 18 bases between them. The CDR3 covers 14 residues. Germline V gene sequence: CDR1 DFQATT, CDR2 SNEGSKA (reference sequence). The CDR3 sequence is CSAQTDRRLYEQYF. The CDR3 bases are TGCAGTGCTCAGACGGACCGGAGGCTATACGAGCAGTACTTC.

The rearrangement uses TRBV6-1 and TRBJ1-5, with D possibly being TRBD1 (6 bases). This CDR3 has 13 amino acids. CDR1 and CDR2 from the germline V gene are MNHNS and SASEGT. The germline V and J ends were trimmed by 6 bases and 4 bases, with 10 bases remaining between them. The CDR3 spells CASSGQPNQPQHF. CDR3 sequence (DNA): TGTGCCAGCAGCGGACAGCCAAATCAGCCCCAGCATTTT.

The gene calls are TRBV4-3 and TRBJ2-2, with 12 bases fitting TRBD2. The CDR3 totals 16 residues. The V segment lost 1 base and the J segment 6 bases; nucleotides outside the gene matches: 3. CDR1 is LGHNA, CDR2 YSLEER, per germline. CDR3 sequence (DNA): TGCGCCAGCAGCCAAGGACTAGCGGGAGTCGCCGGGGAGCTGTTTTTT. Translated, it gives CASSQGLAGVAGELFF.